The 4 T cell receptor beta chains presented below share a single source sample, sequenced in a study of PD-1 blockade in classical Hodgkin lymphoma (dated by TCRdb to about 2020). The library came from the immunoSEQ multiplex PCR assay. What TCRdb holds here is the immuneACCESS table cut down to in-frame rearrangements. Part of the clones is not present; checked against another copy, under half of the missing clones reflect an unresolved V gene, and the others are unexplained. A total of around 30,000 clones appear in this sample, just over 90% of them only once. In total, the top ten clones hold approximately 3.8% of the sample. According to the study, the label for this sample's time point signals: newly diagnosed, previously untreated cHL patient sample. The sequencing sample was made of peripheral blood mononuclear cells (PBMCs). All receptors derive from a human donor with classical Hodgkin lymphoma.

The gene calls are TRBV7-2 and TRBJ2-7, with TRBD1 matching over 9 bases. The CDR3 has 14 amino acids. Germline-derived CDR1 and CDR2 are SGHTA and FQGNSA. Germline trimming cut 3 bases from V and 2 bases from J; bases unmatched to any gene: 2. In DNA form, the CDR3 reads TGTGCCAGCAGCTTTTACAGGGGGCCCTACGAGCAGTACTTC. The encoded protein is CASSFYRGPYEQYF. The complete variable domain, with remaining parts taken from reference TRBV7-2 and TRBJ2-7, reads GAGVSQSPSNKVTEKGKDVELRCDPISGHTALYWYRQSLGQGLEFLIYFQGNSAPDKSGLPSDRFSAERTGGSVSTLTIQRTQQEDSAVYLCASSFYRGPYEQYFGPGTRLTVT.

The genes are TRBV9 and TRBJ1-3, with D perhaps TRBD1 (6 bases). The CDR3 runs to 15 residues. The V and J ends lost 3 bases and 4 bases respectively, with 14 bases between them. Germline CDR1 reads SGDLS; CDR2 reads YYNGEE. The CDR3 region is CASSGRPGAGNTIYF. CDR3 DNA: TGTGCCAGCAGCGGTCGACCGGGGGCGGGAAACACCATATATTTT.

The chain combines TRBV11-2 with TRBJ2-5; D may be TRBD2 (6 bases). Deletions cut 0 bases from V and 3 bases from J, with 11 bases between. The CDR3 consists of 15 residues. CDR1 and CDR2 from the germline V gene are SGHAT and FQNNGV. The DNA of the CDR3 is TGTGCCAGCAGCTTAGAGACTAGTTCCAAAGAGACCCAGTACTTC. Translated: CASSLETSSKETQYF.

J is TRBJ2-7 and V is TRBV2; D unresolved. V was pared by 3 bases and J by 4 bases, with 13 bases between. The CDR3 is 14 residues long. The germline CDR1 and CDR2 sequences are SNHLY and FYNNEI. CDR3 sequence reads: CASSEGNPPYEQYF. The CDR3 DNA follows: TGTGCCAGCAGTGAGGGGAACCCACCTTACGAGCAGTACTTC.